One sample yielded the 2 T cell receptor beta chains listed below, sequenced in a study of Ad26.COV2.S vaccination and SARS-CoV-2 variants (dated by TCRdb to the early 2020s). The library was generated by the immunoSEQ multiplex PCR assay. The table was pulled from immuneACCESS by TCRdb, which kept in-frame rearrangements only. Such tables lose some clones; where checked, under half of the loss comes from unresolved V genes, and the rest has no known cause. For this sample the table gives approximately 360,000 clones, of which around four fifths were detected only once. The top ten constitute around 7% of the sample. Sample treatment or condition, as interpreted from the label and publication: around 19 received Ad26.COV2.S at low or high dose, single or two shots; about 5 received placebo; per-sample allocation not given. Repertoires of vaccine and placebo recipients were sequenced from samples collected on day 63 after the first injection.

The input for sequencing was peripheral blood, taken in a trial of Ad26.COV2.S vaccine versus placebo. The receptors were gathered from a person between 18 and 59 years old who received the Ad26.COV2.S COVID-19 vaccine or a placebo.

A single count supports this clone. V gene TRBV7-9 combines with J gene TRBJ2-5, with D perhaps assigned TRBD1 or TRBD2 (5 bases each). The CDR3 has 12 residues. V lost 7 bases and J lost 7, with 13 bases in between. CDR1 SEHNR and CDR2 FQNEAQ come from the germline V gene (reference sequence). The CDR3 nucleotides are TGTGCCAGCACCACCCGTGGGGGGACCCAGTACTTC. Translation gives CASTTRGGTQYF.

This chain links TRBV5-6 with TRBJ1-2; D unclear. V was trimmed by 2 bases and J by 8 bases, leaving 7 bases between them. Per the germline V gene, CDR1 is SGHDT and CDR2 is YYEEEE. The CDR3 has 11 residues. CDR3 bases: TGTGCCAGCAGCTTCCTGGGCGGCTACACCTTC. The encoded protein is CASSFLGGYTF. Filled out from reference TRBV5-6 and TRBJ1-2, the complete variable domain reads DAGVTQSPTHLIKTRGQQVTLRCSPKSGHDTVSWYQQALGQGPQFIFQYYEEEERQRGNFPDRFSGHQFPNYSSELNVNALLLGDSALYLCASSFLGGYTFGSGTRLTVV.